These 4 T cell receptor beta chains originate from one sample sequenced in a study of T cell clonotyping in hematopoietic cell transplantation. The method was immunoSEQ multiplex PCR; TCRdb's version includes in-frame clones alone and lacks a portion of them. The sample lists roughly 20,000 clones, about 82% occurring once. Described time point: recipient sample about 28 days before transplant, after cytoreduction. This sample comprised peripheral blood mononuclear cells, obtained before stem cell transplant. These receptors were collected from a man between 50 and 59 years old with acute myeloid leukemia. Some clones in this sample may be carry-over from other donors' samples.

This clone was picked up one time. This CDR3 is CASTPSYRGPEKLFF. The CDR3 coding sequence is TGTGCCAGCACCCCATCGTATAGGGGGCCTGAAAAACTGTTTTTT. The chain is built from TRBV27 and TRBJ1-4; 7 nucleotides match TRBD1. With 7 bases clipped from V and 7 bases from J, the junction kept 12 bases outside the gene matches. From germline, CDR1 is MNHEY and CDR2 SMNVEV (reference sequence). CDR3 length equals 15 residues.

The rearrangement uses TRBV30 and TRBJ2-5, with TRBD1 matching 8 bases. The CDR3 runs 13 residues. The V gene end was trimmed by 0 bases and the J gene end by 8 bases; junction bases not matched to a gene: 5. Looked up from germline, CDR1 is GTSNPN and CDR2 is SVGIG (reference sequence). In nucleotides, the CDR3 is TGTGCCTGGAGTGTACGTCAGGGGGCTACCCAGTACTTC. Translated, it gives CAWSVRQGATQYF.

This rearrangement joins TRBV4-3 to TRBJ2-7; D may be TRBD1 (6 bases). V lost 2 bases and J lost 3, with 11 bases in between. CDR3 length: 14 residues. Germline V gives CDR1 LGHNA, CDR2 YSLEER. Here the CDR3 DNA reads TGCGCCAGCAGCCAACAGCTACAGGGCTACGAGCAGTACTTC. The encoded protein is CASSQQLQGYEQYF.

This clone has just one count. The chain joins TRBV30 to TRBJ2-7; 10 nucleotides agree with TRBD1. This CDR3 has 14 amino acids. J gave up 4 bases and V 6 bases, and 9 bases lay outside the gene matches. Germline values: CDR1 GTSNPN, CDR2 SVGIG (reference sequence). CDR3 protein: CACRQGARLYEQYF. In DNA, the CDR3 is TGTGCCTGCCGACAGGGGGCTAGACTATACGAGCAGTACTTC.